One sample yielded the 18 T cell receptor beta chains listed below, sequenced in a study of shared clonotypes between healthy human individuals. Profiled with immunoSEQ multiplex PCR; TCRdb holds only in-frame clones, not every one. Here the sample spans 490,000 or so clones, around 80% being singletons. The sample comprised PBMCs. The source is a woman in her thirties or forties in good health. Some clones in this sample may be carry-over from other donors' samples.

V and J are TRBV5-1 and TRBJ2-3; TRBD2 aligns across 10 bases. The CDR3 contains 16 residues. Germline V CDR1 and CDR2: SGHRS, YFSETQ. V gave up 0 bases and J gave up 6 bases; unmatched junction bases: 7. CDR3 in amino acids: CASSLGLAGEGDTQYF. The CDR3 nucleotides read TGCGCCAGCAGCTTGGGGCTAGCGGGAGAAGGGGATACGCAGTATTTT.

V gene TRBV4-3 combines with J gene TRBJ2-7; D is uncertain. Germline V gene data show CDR1 as LGHNA and CDR2 as YSLEER. V lost 4 bases and J 0 bases, leaving 10 bases between the germline ends. The length of the CDR3 is 14 residues. For the CDR3, the DNA is TGCGCCAGCAGCCCCCTTGCCAACTCCTACGAGCAGTACTTC. It encodes CASSPLANSYEQYF.

This chain connects TRBV5-8 to TRBJ1-1, with a tentative D call TRBD1 (6 bases). The CDR3 covers 15 residues. Germline V gene sequence: CDR1 SGHTS, CDR2 YDEGEE. V lost 6 bases and J lost 2, with 17 bases in between. CDR3 residues: CASTLIRGKNTEAFF. DNA of the CDR3: TGTGCCAGCACCCTCATCAGGGGCAAAAACACTGAAGCTTTCTTT.

In DNA form, the CDR3 reads TGTGCCAGCTCACCAGGAGTAGACAGGGATGGAAGAGGGGCCAACGTCCTGACTTTC. The encoded protein is CASSPGVDRDGRGANVLTF. The J gene is TRBJ2-6, the V gene TRBV18, with TRBD1 identical over 7 bases. The CDR3 spans 19 residues. Per germline, CDR1 KGHSH and CDR2 LQKENI. V lost 2 bases, J lost 4 bases, and 14 bases stayed unmatched.

The genes are TRBV19 and TRBJ2-3, with 7 positions matching TRBD2. The CDR3 loop spans 15 amino acids. J gave up 4 bases and V 5 bases, and 9 bases lay outside the gene matches. Looked up from germline, CDR1 is LNHDA and CDR2 is SQIVND (reference sequence). The CDR3 sequence: CASSLGGTQADTQYF. The CDR3 DNA sequence: TGTGCCAGTAGTTTGGGGGGGACCCAGGCAGATACGCAGTATTTT.

The chain recombines TRBV7-8 with TRBJ1-1; D is unclear. In germline, CDR1 is SGHVS, CDR2 FQNEAQ. Trimming removed 1 base at V and 11 bases at J, with 8 bases between. The CDR3 contains 11 residues. The CDR3 coding sequence is TGTGCCAGCAGCTTAGATTTAGGGGCTTTCTTT. This translates into CASSLDLGAFF.

This chain links TRBV7-9 with TRBJ2-5; 9 nucleotides agree with TRBD1. The CDR3 has 15 amino acids. J gave up 1 base and V 5 bases, and 5 bases lay outside the gene matches. CDR1 is SEHNR, CDR2 FQNEAQ, per germline (reference sequence). CDR3 coding DNA: TGTGCCAGCAGCATGAAGGGACAGGGCCAAGAGACCCAGTACTTC. Translating gives CASSMKGQGQETQYF.

The V call is TRBV23-1, the J call TRBJ2-2; D gene uncertain. TRBV23-1 is given ORF status, its function remaining uncertain. The V gene lost 4 bases and the J gene lost 5 bases, with 11 bases spanning the gap. The length of the CDR3 is 14 residues. In nucleotides, the CDR3 is TGCGCCAGCAGTCTATCTTGGGTTACCGGGGAGCTGTTTTTT. It translates to CASSLSWVTGELFF.

This chain links TRBV28 with TRBJ2-7; D ambiguous. The CDR3 has 14 amino acids. CDR1 and CDR2 (germline): MDHEN, SYDVKM. The V end lost 10 bases, the J end lost 2 bases, and 18 bases lay between the germline ends. The CDR3 DNA reads as TGTGCCACCTGGACCTCCCCATTTACCTACGAGCAGTACTTC. Translated, it gives CATWTSPFTYEQYF.

The chain carries TRBV28 and TRBJ1-1; 10 bases map to TRBD1. Germline CDR1 MDHEN, CDR2 SYDVKM. V shed 3 bases and J 4 bases; nucleotides not matched to a gene: 5. This CDR3 has 15 amino acids. CDR3 coding DNA: TGTGCCAGCAGTTTTGGGACAGGGGTGGGCACTGAAGCTTTCTTT. Translating gives CASSFGTGVGTEAFF.

This clone was observed at least ten times. V usage is TRBV4-1 and J usage is TRBJ2-7; 12 bases fit TRBD2. Germline V gives CDR1 MGHRA, CDR2 YSYEKL. There are 15 residues in the CDR3. The V and J ends lost 3 bases and 5 bases, in that order; junction bases with no gene match: 5. The CDR3: CASSHLTSGSNEQYF. The CDR3 region has the DNA TGCGCCAGCAGCCACCTGACTAGCGGGAGTAACGAGCAGTACTTC.

The rearrangement links TRBV21-1 to TRBJ2-2. TRBV21-1 is a pseudogene segment. The CDR3 has 13 residues. The CDR3 sequence is CASSKWGTGELFF. For the CDR3, the DNA is TGTGCCAGCAGCAAATGGGGAACCGGGGAGCTGTTTTTT.

J is TRBJ1-4 and V is TRBV4-1, with D possibly TRBD1 on 5 matching bases. The germline V gene encodes CDR1 MGHRA and CDR2 YSYEKL. V lost 2 bases and J 7 bases, leaving 17 bases between the germline ends. There are 16 residues in the CDR3. The CDR3 spells CASSQLRQPEIEKLFF. CDR3 coding DNA: TGCGCCAGCAGCCAACTTCGACAGCCTGAGATTGAAAAACTGTTTTTT.

The J gene is TRBJ2-7, the V gene TRBV6-1; 10 bases are a match to TRBD1. The CDR3 runs 14 residues. Germline V gene sequence: CDR1 MNHNS, CDR2 SASEGT. V shed 6 bases, J shed 5 bases, and the junction held 7 bases outside the gene matches. CDR3 in DNA: TGTGCCAGCAGCCCACGGGACAGGGGCAACGAGCAGTACTTC. The encoded protein is CASSPRDRGNEQYF.

The chain joins TRBV27 to TRBJ1-4; TRBD1 agrees at 7 bases. J gave up 6 bases and V 5 bases, and 9 bases lay outside the gene matches. Looked up from germline, CDR1 is MNHEY and CDR2 is SMNVEV (reference sequence). This CDR3 spans 15 amino acids. CDR3 amino acids: CASSSTGAAHEKLFF. The CDR3 nucleotides read TGTGCCAGCAGTAGCACAGGGGCAGCTCATGAAAAACTGTTTTTT.

The genes are TRBV6-1 and TRBJ2-3, with D possibly matching TRBD2 (5 bases). Germline assignment: CDR1 MNHNS and CDR2 SASEGT. CDR3 length: 17 residues. Trimming took off 1 base at V and 1 base at J, with 15 bases between the two ends. The CDR3: CASSEGRGGWGTDTQYF. As DNA, the CDR3 is TGTGCCAGCAGTGAAGGTCGAGGAGGTTGGGGCACAGATACGCAGTATTTT.

The CDR3 is CASSYRTGDAYGYTF. The CDR3 nucleotides read TGTGCCAGCAGTTATCGGACAGGGGATGCCTATGGCTACACCTTC. V gene TRBV28 combines with J gene TRBJ1-2; 9 nucleotides match TRBD1. The V gene's germline CDR1 is MDHEN and CDR2 SYDVKM. Losses at the gene ends were 4 bases for V and 4 bases for J; bases not matched to a gene: 7. The CDR3 runs to 15 residues.

The chain couples TRBV5-4 to TRBJ2-7; D is ambiguous. Germline CDR1 and CDR2: SGHNT and YYREEE (reference sequence). CDR3 size: 16 residues. V was cut by 1 base and J by 1 base, with 15 bases left in between. As DNA, the CDR3 is TGTGCCAGCAGCTTGACTCCGGACCCCGTTTCCTACGAGCAGTACTTC. Translating it yields CASSLTPDPVSYEQYF.